The rows below give T cell receptor beta chains drawn from one sample of a study of shared clonotypes between healthy human individuals. Data came from immunoSEQ multiplex PCR; TCRdb stores just in-frame clones and leaves some out. The sample shows 1.4 million to 1.5 million clones, around 97% of them seen only once. The specimen was naive CD4+ T cells sorted from blood. All receptors come from a man in his thirties or forties in good health. Both conserved end residues are part of each CDR3. Each record gives: J gene, V gene, D gene, clone size, CDR3 DNA, CDR3 protein. A D gene is named only where the DNA matches it firmly. Size is omitted from some rows. Given values are once, few, many or a class for expanded clones.

>TRBJ1-1|TRBV6-5|-|-
TGTGCCAGCAGTTACCTAAAGGCGCGGTCTGAAGCTTTCTTT
CASSYLKARSEAFF
>TRBJ2-5|TRBV29-1|-|-
TGCAGCCCGCCCGAATGCGACGGGGAGACCCAGTACTTC
CSPPECDGETQYF
>TRBJ2-7|TRBV28|-|-
TGTGCCAGCAGTTACCCATTCCAGGGCTTTGGCGTCTACGAGCAGTACTTC
CASSYPFQGFGVYEQYF
>TRBJ2-5|TRBV18|-|-
TGTGCCAGCTCACCGCCCTCACGAGAGACCCAGTACTTC
CASSPPSRETQYF
>TRBJ1-1|TRBV28|-|-
TGTGCCAGCAGTGTACTGATTCTAAATGAAGCTTTCTTT
CASSVLILNEAFF
>TRBJ2-5|TRBV29-1|TRBD1|-
TGCAGCGCTGGGACAGAAGAGACCCAGTACTTC
CSAGTEETQYF
>TRBJ1-4|TRBV14|TRBD1|-
TGTGCCAGCAGCCAAATAACAGGGGGCGTGGGGGAAAAACTGTTTTTT
CASSQITGGVGEKLFF
>TRBJ1-1|TRBV5-1|-|once
TGCGCCAGCAGCGGAGGTCCGGGACACCTGAACACTGAAGCTTTCTTT
CASSGGPGHLNTEAFF
>TRBJ2-1|TRBV2|-|few
TGTGCCAGCAGGGGTCCAGCTCGGGACAATGAGCAGTTCTTC
CASRGPARDNEQFF
>TRBJ1-5|TRBV2|TRBD1|once
TGTGCCAGCAGAGCTACAGGGGGCTGGGGCAATCAGCCCCAGCATTTT
CASRATGGWGNQPQHF
>TRBJ2-3|TRBV4-3|TRBD2|once
TGCGCCAGCAGCCAAGATAACGGGAGGGCCGATACGCAGTATTTT
CASSQDNGRADTQYF
>TRBJ1-5|TRBV6-1|-|-
TGTGCCAGCAGTGAAGCGGGGGGGGAGAATCAGCCCCAGCATTTT
CASSEAGGENQPQHF
>TRBJ2-3|TRBV29-1|-|-
TGCAGCGTTGGAGGTGGGACTAGCACAGATACGCAGTATTTT
CSVGGGTSTDTQYF
>TRBJ2-1|TRBV5-4|TRBD1|-
TGTGCCAGCAGCGGGACAGGGGACAGCAATGAGCAGTTCTTC
CASSGTGDSNEQFF
>TRBJ1-1|TRBV5-1|-|-
TGCGCCAGCAGCTTGGGACCACAGGGACCGAACACTGAAGCTTTCTTT
CASSLGPQGPNTEAFF
>TRBJ2-5|TRBV5-6|-|once
TGTGCCAGCAGCTCAGGTTGGGGGAGACAAGAGACCCAGTACTTC
CASSSGWGRQETQYF
>TRBJ1-2|TRBV6-1|TRBD1|-
TGTGCCAGCCAACTCGCAGGGGGCTATGGCTACACCTTC
CASQLAGGYGYTF
>TRBJ1-1|TRBV9|TRBD1|-
TGTGCCAGCAGCGCCTCAGGGGGTCCCGCTGAAGCTTTCTTT
CASSASGGPAEAFF
>TRBJ2-6|TRBV11-2|-|-
TGTGCCAGCAGCTTAGGACCCCAGGGACGGAGATCTGGGGCCAACGTCCTGACTTTC
CASSLGPQGRRSGANVLTF
>TRBJ2-7|TRBV23-1|TRBD2|-
TGCGCCAGCAGTCTTCTACCCACTAGCGGGAGCTCCTACGAGCAGTACTTC
CASSLLPTSGSSYEQYF